This TCR beta chain was observed in a study of radiotherapy plus CTLA-4 blockade in lung cancer. General study results and limits: How blood T cell clones changed early, along with interferon-beta, reportedly forecast response best. There was expansion of tumor-derived TCR clones in blood after radiotherapy plus ipilimumab.

As regards this clone: The antigen is not known.

Profiling relied on immunoSEQ multiplex PCR, and the TCRdb table lists in-frame clones only, not all of them. This sample carries approximately 65,000 clones, approximately 80% of them seen once, and the ten largest clones take approximately 4%. Per the germline V gene, CDR1 is SGHTA and CDR2 is FQGNSA. V lost 1 base and J 1 base, leaving 7 bases between the germline ends. The CDR3 totals 14 residues. This receptor was obtained from a human donor with non-small cell lung cancer who had a complete response to radiotherapy plus ipilimumab. The V gene is TRBV7-2, the J gene TRBJ1-1; D not certain. The specimen was peripheral blood, collected from a patient treated with radiotherapy plus ipilimumab. The CDR3 coding sequence is TGTGCCAGCAGCTTAGTGGTGAAGAACACTGAAGCTTTCTTT. Amino acids: CASSLVVKNTEAFF.